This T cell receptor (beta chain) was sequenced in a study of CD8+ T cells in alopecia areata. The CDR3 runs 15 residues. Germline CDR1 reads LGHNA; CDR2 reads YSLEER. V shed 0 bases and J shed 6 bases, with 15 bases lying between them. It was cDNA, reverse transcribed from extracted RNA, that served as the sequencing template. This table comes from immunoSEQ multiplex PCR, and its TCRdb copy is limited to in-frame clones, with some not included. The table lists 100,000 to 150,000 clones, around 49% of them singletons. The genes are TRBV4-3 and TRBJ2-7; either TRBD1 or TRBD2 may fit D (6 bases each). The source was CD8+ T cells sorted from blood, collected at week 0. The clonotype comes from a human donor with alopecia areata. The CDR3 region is CASSQDLTGAAEQYF. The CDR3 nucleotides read TGCGCCAGCAGCCAAGATCTTACGGGGGCCGCCGAGCAGTACTTC.